Listed here are 11 T cell receptor beta chains from one sample, sequenced in a study of blood T cell repertoires in COVID-19. Using immunoSEQ multiplex PCR, the repertoire was profiled, and TCRdb retains in-frame clones only, with some absent. The sample lists 150,000 to 200,000 clones, 79% occurring once. Sequenced material: peripheral blood. The receptors stem from a man in his sixties with active or convalescent COVID-19.

This clone was recorded once. This rearrangement joins TRBV11-1 to TRBJ2-3, with 7 bases lining up with TRBD2. V shed 4 bases and J 5 bases; nucleotides not matched to a gene: 3. This CDR3 comprises 13 residues. In germline, CDR1 is SGHAT, CDR2 FQDESV (reference sequence). The CDR3 DNA is TGTGCCAGCAGCTACGGACTAGGAGATACGCAGTATTTT. The encoded protein is CASSYGLGDTQYF.

The CDR3 region is CASRRQISTDTQYF. CDR3 nucleotide sequence: TGCGCCAGCAGGAGACAGATTAGCACAGATACGCAGTATTTT. The chain links TRBV5-1 to TRBJ2-3; weak D call: TRBD1 (5 bases). The ends were cut back, 5 bases at V and 0 bases at J, with 10 bases in the middle. The germline V gene encodes CDR1 SGHRS and CDR2 YFSETQ. CDR3 size: 14 residues. Variable domain in full (rest from reference TRBV5-1 and TRBJ2-3): KAGVTQTPRYLIKTRGQQVTLSCSPISGHRSVSWYQQTPGQGLQFLFEYFSETQRNKGNFPGRFSGRQFSNSRSEMNVSTLELGDSALYLCASRRQISTDTQYFGPGTRLTVL.

The V gene is TRBV19, the J gene TRBJ2-7, with TRBD2 matching over 11 bases. J gave up 1 base and V 5 bases, and 1 base lay outside the gene matches. The CDR3 has 14 residues. Germline CDR1 is LNHDA and CDR2 is SQIVND (reference sequence). The CDR3 region is CASSLAGGSYEQYF. The CDR3 bases are TGTGCCAGTAGTCTAGCGGGAGGTTCCTACGAGCAGTACTTC.

V gene TRBV7-6 combines with J gene TRBJ2-7; D is possibly TRBD1 (5 bases). V was cut by 1 base and J by 4 bases, with 14 bases left in between. There are 15 residues in the CDR3. CDR1 and CDR2 (germline): SGHVS, FNYEAQ. CDR3 coding DNA: TGTGCCAGCAGCTTAGGTGGCATCCCAGGGTACGAGCAGTACTTC. Translation gives CASSLGGIPGYEQYF.

The DNA of the CDR3 is TGTGCCAGTAGTATTGGCGGGGGGAGCGCCCGCACAGATACGCAGTATTTT. Encoded protein: CASSIGGGSARTDTQYF. The chain links TRBV19 to TRBJ2-3; 8 bases line up with TRBD2. CDR1 is LNHDA, CDR2 SQIVND, per germline (reference sequence). The CDR3 has 17 amino acids. V shed 3 bases and J 1 base; nucleotides not matched to a gene: 9.

The chain joins TRBV5-5 to TRBJ2-2; 8 nucleotides align to TRBD1. The trim removed 4 bases at V and 3 bases at J, leaving 5 bases unmatched. Germline lookup yields CDR1 SGHKS and CDR2 YYEKEE (reference sequence). The CDR3 spans 15 residues. The CDR3 protein is CASSQATGDTGELFF. DNA of the CDR3: TGTGCCAGCAGCCAAGCGACAGGGGACACCGGGGAGCTGTTTTTT.

This chain uses TRBV28 with TRBJ1-5; no clear D. The CDR3 runs 14 residues. CDR1 is MDHEN, CDR2 SYDVKM, per germline. V was clipped by 10 bases and J by 3 bases, with 16 bases between them. The DNA of the CDR3 is TGTGCCACCTCGGGTTGGAAAACCAATCAGCCCCAGCATTTT. Translating gives CATSGWKTNQPQHF.

With regard to this clone: Other DNA sequences from this sample encode an identical CDR3 as well. V gene TRBV5-6 combines with J gene TRBJ1-2, with TRBD1 as a possible D gene (5 bases). CDR3 length: 13 amino acids. Germline V gene lookup returns CDR1 SGHDT and CDR2 YYEEEE. With 0 bases removed from V and 5 bases from J, the gap between germline ends came to 8 bases. The CDR3 DNA follows: TGTGCCAGCAGCTTGGCCGGGGGGTATGGCTACACCTTC. Translation: CASSLAGGYGYTF.

About this clone: One end of the junction does not line up with germline, which may come from a read error. J is TRBJ1-4 and V is TRBV7-9; D perhaps matches TRBD1 (5 bases). This CDR3 has 13 amino acids. CDR1 and CDR2 (germline): SEHNR, FQNEAQ (reference sequence). The CDR3 DNA sequence: TGTGCCAGCAGCCCTCCCGCAGGGCTTTACTTAATTTTT. This gives the protein CASSPPAGLYLIF.

V is TRBV11-2 and J is TRBJ2-7, with 9 bases identical to TRBD1. The CDR3 is 15 amino acids. The germline CDR1 and CDR2 sequences are SGHAT and FQNNGV. V gave up 4 bases and J gave up 1 base; unmatched junction bases: 5. CDR3 in DNA: TGTGCCAGCAGCTCTGGACAGGGGCCATCCTACGAGCAGTACTTC. Protein product: CASSSGQGPSYEQYF.

This chain links TRBV3-1 (or the pseudogene TRBV3-2) with TRBJ2-7; tentatively, D is TRBD2 (6 bases). The CDR3 covers 15 residues. V lost 3 bases and J lost 3, with 15 bases in between. In germline, CDR1 is LGHDT, CDR2 YNNKEL (reference sequence). CDR3 sequence: CASSHSKTAGYEQYF. DNA for the CDR3: TGTGCCAGCAGCCACTCCAAGACAGCGGGCTACGAGCAGTACTTC.